These 4 T cell receptor beta chains originate from one sample sequenced in a study of blood T cell repertoires in COVID-19 (dated by TCRdb to about 2020). To prepare the library, the immunoSEQ multiplex PCR assay was applied. The table was pulled from immuneACCESS by TCRdb, which kept in-frame rearrangements only. Such tables lose some clones; where checked, under half of the loss comes from unresolved V genes, and the rest has no known cause. This sample lists roughly 110,000 clones; approximately 80% were detected once. More than 13% of the sample comes from the top ten. Sequenced input: peripheral blood. Receptor source: a woman aged 55-69 years with acute or convalescent COVID-19.

The CDR3 DNA is TGTGCCAGCTCACCCCCAGGGATGAGAAACAATGAGCAGTTCTTC. Translating it yields CASSPPGMRNNEQFF. This chain joins TRBV18 and TRBJ2-1; D may be TRBD1 (5 bases). The CDR3 contains 15 residues. Trimming removed 3 bases from V and 5 bases from J, with 14 bases in between. In germline, CDR1 is KGHSH, CDR2 LQKENI.

Only one count was recorded for this clone. The chain carries TRBV5-1 and TRBJ2-3; 8 bases are shared with TRBD2. Germline loops: CDR1 SGHRS, CDR2 YFSETQ. The CDR3 runs to 14 residues. The junction had 5 bases not matched to a gene; V was cut back by 3 bases and J by 5 bases. In nucleotides, the CDR3 is TGCGCCAGCAGCTCGGGACTAGTTGAAGATACGCAGTATTTT. This encodes CASSSGLVEDTQYF.

In its sample, this clone was seen a few times. The gene calls are TRBV7-9 and TRBJ1-5, with a tentative D call TRBD1 (5 bases). The CDR3 is 14 amino acids. Per germline, CDR1 SEHNR and CDR2 FQNEAQ (reference sequence). V gave up 6 bases and J gave up 1 base, with 10 bases separating them. The CDR3 sequence is CASRPGGSNQPQHF. CDR3 bases: TGTGCCAGCAGACCGGGGGGGAGCAATCAGCCCCAGCATTTT.

This clone was observed a single time. J is TRBJ1-1 and V is TRBV15; no firm D call. CDR1 and CDR2 (germline): LNHNV, YYDKDF (reference sequence). The length of the CDR3 is 13 residues. The V end was cut by 0 bases, the J end by 9 bases, with 11 bases between. The CDR3 here is CATSREWSEKAFF. CDR3 nucleotide sequence: TGTGCCACCAGCAGAGAGTGGAGCGAAAAAGCTTTCTTT.